This T cell receptor beta chain was captured by sequencing in a study of siplizumab effects on memory and regulatory T cells. Germline V gives CDR1 MDHEN, CDR2 SYDVKM. V lost 6 bases and J lost 4; bases outside the gene matches: 3. The CDR3 runs to 13 residues. Measured with immunoSEQ multiplex PCR; TCRdb has only the in-frame clones, and not every one. The table lists tens of thousands of clones, about 87% of them singletons. The specimen sequenced was Tregs sorted from blood. The clonotype was recovered from a human donor in good health. The chain has TRBV28 and TRBJ1-5; 7 nucleotides line up with TRBD1. The CDR3: CASRLQGNQPQHF. CDR3 sequence (DNA): TGTGCCAGCAGGCTACAGGGGAATCAGCCCCAGCATTTT.